This T cell receptor (beta chain) was identified during a study of blood T cell repertoires in COVID-19. Overall study: Some COVID-19 samples were acute and others convalescent; all came from the United States, Italy and Spain. PBMCs, B-cell-depleted T cells, or T cells were the source of the cDNA or gDNA that made up the material.

Original processing methods: Researchers report that nucleated cell counts were estimated from reference gene primer amplification. Sequencing was performed with immunoSEQ multiplex PCR; in TCRdb, only in-frame clones are kept and a portion is missing. V and J calls and clone size are given by that table; D and trimming were obtained from the DNA. The sample holds more than 75,000 clones, about four fifths seen once. This CDR3 spans 13 amino acids. The germline CDR1 and CDR2 sequences are SGDLS and YYNGEE. V shed 3 bases and J shed 6 bases, with 12 bases lying between them. The sequencing sample was made of peripheral blood. The clonotype originates from a human donor in a cohort sampled during active COVID-19. The chain joins TRBV9 to TRBJ2-5, with a possible D match to TRBD2 (5 bases). This CDR3 is CASSASEGQTQYF. The CDR3 nucleotides read TGTGCCAGCAGCGCCAGTGAGGGTCAGACCCAGTACTTC.